This T cell receptor (beta chain) originates from a study of OX40 agonist ivuxolimab in advanced cancers. Study results and caveats: Both blood CD4+ and CD8+ T cells showed clonal growth by week 6 at 0.1 to 3.0 mg/kg.

Assay: immunoSEQ multiplex PCR; the TCRdb copy retains only in-frame clones and omits some. The sample has tens of thousands of clones; roughly nine tenths are singletons. CDR1 and CDR2 from the germline V gene are SGHDT and YYEEEE. The CDR3 sequence is 15 residues long. The V gene lost 5 bases and the J gene lost 0 bases, with 14 bases spanning the gap. A note on this clone: What it recognizes is unknown.

The chain is built from TRBV5-6 and TRBJ1-1, with unresolved D. This receptor was obtained from an adult with an advanced solid tumor such as melanoma, head and neck, liver or kidney cancer. The source was CD4+ or CD8+ T cells sorted from blood, collected in a trial of the OX40 agonist ivuxolimab. The CDR3 DNA follows: TGTGCCAGCAGGTTGTTCCAGCTTGTGAACACTGAAGCTTTCTTT. It translates to CASRLFQLVNTEAFF.